The rows below give T cell receptor beta chains drawn from one sample of a study of prognosis after radiotherapy for stage I lung cancer. TCRdb used MiXCR to reprocess the multiplex PCR reads, holding one entry per CDR3 protein. Among 30,000 to 35,000 distinct CDR3 sequences listed, about half were seen once. Material: PBMCs, obtained before or after stereotactic body radiation therapy (not recorded which). These receptors came from a donor aged 50 or older with non-small cell lung cancer. Both conserved end residues are part of each CDR3. Fields, in order: clone size, D gene, V gene, J gene, CDR3 protein, CDR3 DNA. D genes are given only for firm matches. Part of the rows lack a size; the others show once, few, many or a class for expanded clones.

medium-sized,-,TRBV11-2,TRBJ2-7,CASSFLWEQYF,TGTGCCAGCAGCTTCCTCTGGGAGCAGTACTTC
-,TRBD1,TRBV7-9,TRBJ2-1,CASSTRPEGQGSYNEQFF,TGTGCCAGCAGCACCAGGCCGGAGGGACAGGGATCCTACAATGAGCAGTTCTTC
many,-,TRBV5-1,TRBJ1-2,CASSLEGQVYGYTF,TGCGCCAGCAGCTTGGAGGGGCAGGTCTATGGCTACACCTTC
-,-,TRBV6-1,TRBJ1-6,CASIFRTFNSPLHF,TGTGCCAGCATTTTCCGGACATTTAATTCACCCCTCCACTTT
many,-,TRBV28,TRBJ2-7,CASMVGIGYEQYF,TGTGCCAGCATGGTCGGGATTGGGTACGAGCAGTACTTC
many,TRBD1,TRBV20-1,TRBJ1-4,CSAGQGAGKLFF,TGCAGTGCTGGACAGGGGGCTGGGAAACTGTTTTTT
-,-,TRBV5-1,TRBJ2-2,CASSLSLSTNTWELFF,TGCGCCAGCAGCTTGTCTCTATCGACTAACACCTGGGAGCTGTTTTTT
many,-,TRBV19,TRBJ2-5,CASSIRIGPDGETQYF,TGTGCCAGTAGTATCAGGATCGGCCCCGACGGAGAGACCCAGTACTTC
many,TRBD1,TRBV5-1,TRBJ1-1,CASSNRAGQGPQNTEAFF,TGCGCCAGCAGCAACCGTGCGGGACAGGGGCCTCAGAACACTGAAGCTTTCTTT
once,-,TRBV7-2,TRBJ2-7,CASSLRQSSYEQYF,TGTGCCAGCAGCCTCAGACAGAGCTCCTACGAGCAGTACTTC
-,-,TRBV6-1,TRBJ2-1,CASIRERASSYNEQFF,TGTGCCAGCATCCGAGAGCGGGCCAGCTCCTACAATGAGCAGTTCTTC
many,-,TRBV18,TRBJ2-7,CASSPPQVVHEQYF,TGTGCCAGCTCACCACCGCAGGTCGTCCACGAGCAGTACTTC
many,-,TRBV6-6,TRBJ2-7,CASSYLVPGSPLFRSYF,TGTGCCAGCAGTTACCTCGTTCCGGGCAGCCCCCTGTTTAGGTCGTACTTC
-,-,TRBV11-2,TRBJ2-1,CANSSGQARYNEQFF,TGTGCCAACAGCTCAGGTCAGGCCCGCTACAATGAGCAGTTCTTC
-,TRBD2,TRBV7-2,TRBJ2-2,CASSLGASGGTGELFF,TGTGCCAGCAGCTTGGGAGCTAGCGGGGGGACCGGTGAGCTGTTTTTT
many,TRBD1,TRBV6-4,TRBJ1-5,CASNHRTGGQPQHF,TGTGCCAGCAACCATCGGACAGGGGGGCAGCCCCAGCATTTT
-,TRBD2,TRBV20-1,TRBJ2-5,CSAHPPGLAGETQYF,TGCAGTGCCCACCCCCCGGGACTAGCGGGAGAGACCCAGTACTTC
-,TRBD2,TRBV6-5,TRBJ2-1,CASSSGLAGQDTQFF,TGTGCCAGCAGTTCGGGACTAGCGGGGCAAGATACCCAGTTCTTC
-,-,TRBV11-1,TRBJ2-2,CASSAGTGELFF,TGTGCCAGCAGCGCCGGGACCGGGGAGCTGTTTTTT
many,-,TRBV7-9,TRBJ1-2,CASSFDGYGYTF,TGTGCCAGCAGTTTTGACGGCTATGGCTACACCTTC
once,-,TRBV6-1,TRBJ2-7,CASSFRDAAYEQYF,TGTGCCAGCAGCTTCCGGGACGCGGCCTACGAGCAGTACTTC
many,TRBD2,TRBV6-1,TRBJ2-7,CASSRGLADSGGAYF,TGTGCCAGCAGCCGAGGACTAGCCGACTCCGGGGGGGCGTACTTC
medium-sized,-,TRBV12-3/TRBV12-4,TRBJ2-3,CASSLGPYERTSTDTQYF,TGTGCCAGCAGTTTAGGGCCATATGAGAGGACCAGCACAGATACGCAGTATTTT
-,-,TRBV20-1,TRBJ2-3,CSALSPGSRTYTQYF,TGCAGTGCTCTCAGCCCAGGGAGCCGCACATATACGCAGTATTTT
many,TRBD2,TRBV19,TRBJ2-1,CASSPALASGDNEQFF,TGTGCCAGTAGCCCCGCTTTGGCTAGCGGAGACAATGAGCAGTTCTTC
many,-,TRBV28,TRBJ2-6,CASSLQSGANVLTF,TGTGCCAGCAGTCTTCAATCTGGGGCCAACGTCCTGACTTTC
-,-,TRBV30,TRBJ1-5,CAWSGGASNQPQHF,TGTGCCTGGAGTGGGGGGGCTAGCAATCAGCCCCAGCATTTT
-,-,TRBV6-5,TRBJ2-7,CASSFWGPRDEQYF,TGTGCCAGCAGTTTCTGGGGACCTAGGGACGAGCAGTACTTC
-,TRBD1,TRBV2,TRBJ1-5,CASRYHRGQGNQPQHF,TGTGCCAGCAGATACCACAGGGGGCAAGGCAATCAGCCCCAGCATTTT
medium-sized,-,TRBV13,TRBJ2-7,CASSLVGREQYF,TGTGCCAGCAGCTTAGTCGGTCGCGAGCAGTACTTC
-,-,TRBV5-1,TRBJ2-7,CASSLGVPYDQYF,TGCGCCAGCAGCTTAGGGGTCCCCTACGATCAGTACTTC
medium-sized,TRBD2,TRBV20-1,TRBJ2-3,CSAIKGLAGVSSTDTQYF,TGCAGTGCCATCAAGGGACTAGCGGGAGTCTCTAGCACAGATACGCAGTATTTT
-,-,TRBV15,TRBJ2-3,CATSRGTEADTQYF,TGTGCCACCAGCAGAGGGACAGAAGCGGATACGCAGTATTTT
many,TRBD2,TRBV7-2,TRBJ2-5,CASSILGGTMYF,TGTGCCAGCAGCATCCTGGGGGGGACCATGTACTTC
many,-,TRBV5-5,TRBJ2-1,CASSFGGAEQFF,TGTGCCAGCAGCTTCGGGGGAGCGGAGCAGTTCTTC
many,-,TRBV7-8,TRBJ2-2,CASSLVAGTGELFF,TGTGCCAGCAGCTTGGTCGCTGGCACCGGGGAGCTGTTTTTT
-,TRBD1,TRBV19,TRBJ1-5,CAISADRAWCQPQHF,TGTGCCATTAGTGCGGACAGGGCCTGGTGTCAGCCCCAGCATTTT
many,TRBD2,TRBV6-7,TRBJ2-1,CASRRLREGREQFF,TGTGCCAGCAGGCGGTTGCGGGAGGGCCGTGAGCAGTTCTTC
many,TRBD1,TRBV3-1,TRBJ2-2,CASSQLIGTGVAGELFF,TGTGCCAGCAGCCAATTAATCGGGACAGGGGTTGCCGGGGAGCTGTTTTTT
many,TRBD2,TRBV28,TRBJ2-7,CASSIAGADSYEQYF,TGTGCCAGCAGCATAGCGGGAGCCGACTCCTACGAGCAGTACTTC
-,-,TRBV3-1,TRBJ1-1,CASSQDWSGRGAFF,TGTGCCAGCAGCCAAGATTGGTCAGGGAGGGGTGCTTTCTTT
medium-sized,TRBD1,TRBV5-1,TRBJ2-2,CASSSGTGGGGELFF,TGCGCCAGCAGCTCCGGGACAGGCGGAGGGGGGGAGCTGTTTTTT
many,-,TRBV20-1,TRBJ2-7,CSARGTDSSYEQYF,TGCAGTGCTAGGGGGACGGATAGCTCCTACGAGCAGTACTTC